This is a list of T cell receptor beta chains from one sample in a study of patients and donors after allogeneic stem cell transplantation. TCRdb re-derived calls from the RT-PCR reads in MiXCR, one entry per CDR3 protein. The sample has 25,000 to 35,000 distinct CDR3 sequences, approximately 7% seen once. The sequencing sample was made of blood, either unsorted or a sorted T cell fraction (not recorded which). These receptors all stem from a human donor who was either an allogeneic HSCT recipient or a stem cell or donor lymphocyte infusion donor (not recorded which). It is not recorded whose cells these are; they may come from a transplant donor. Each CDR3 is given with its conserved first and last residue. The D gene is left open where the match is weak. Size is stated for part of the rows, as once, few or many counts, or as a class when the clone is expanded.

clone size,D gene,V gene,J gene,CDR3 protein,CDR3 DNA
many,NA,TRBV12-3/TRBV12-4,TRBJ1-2,CASSPQGTLANYGYTF,TGTGCCAGCAGTCCCCAGGGCACCTTGGCTAACTATGGCTACACCTTC
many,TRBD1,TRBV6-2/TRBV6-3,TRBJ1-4,CASSYFGTGNEKLFF,TGTGCCAGCAGTTACTTTGGGACAGGGAATGAAAAACTGTTTTTT
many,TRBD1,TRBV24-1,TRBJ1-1,CATSQGGYTEAFF,TGTGCCACCAGTCAGGGGGGATACACTGAAGCTTTCTTT
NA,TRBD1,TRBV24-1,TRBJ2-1,CATSDLPDRGPFF,TGTGCCACCAGTGATTTGCCGGACAGGGGGCCGTTCTTC
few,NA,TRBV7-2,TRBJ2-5,CASSSRLGVDETQYF,TGTGCCAGCAGCTCGAGACTAGGAGTTGACGAGACCCAGTACTTC
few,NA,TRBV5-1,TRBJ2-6,CASSPPSSGANVLTF,TGCGCCAGCAGCCCCCCGAGCTCTGGGGCCAACGTCCTGACTTTC
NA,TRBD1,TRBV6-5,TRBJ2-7,CASSYSRGLEQYF,TGTGCCAGCAGTTACTCGAGGGGGCTCGAGCAGTACTTC
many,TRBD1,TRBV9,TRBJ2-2,CASSPWTGSGELFF,TGTGCCAGCAGCCCCTGGACAGGGTCCGGGGAGCTGTTTTTT
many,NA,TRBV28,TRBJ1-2,CASKSGGDYGYTF,TGTGCCAGCAAGTCTGGGGGAGATTATGGCTACACCTTC
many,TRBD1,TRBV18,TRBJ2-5,CASSPLTGEETQYF,TGTGCCAGCTCACCACTAACAGGGGAAGAGACCCAGTACTTC
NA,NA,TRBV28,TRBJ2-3,CASSSGAVWLTDTQYF,TGTGCCAGCAGTTCAGGGGCGGTTTGGTTGACAGATACGCAGTATTTT
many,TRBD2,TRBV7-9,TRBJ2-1,CASSPNSGRVYNEQFF,TGTGCCAGCAGCCCGAATAGCGGGAGGGTGTACAATGAGCAGTTCTTC
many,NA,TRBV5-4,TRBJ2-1,CASSLVSGYNEQFF,TGTGCCAGCAGCTTGGTATCGGGGTACAATGAGCAGTTCTTC
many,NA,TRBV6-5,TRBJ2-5,CASSRPLPGVGWETQYF,TGTGCCAGCAGTAGACCCTTACCGGGAGTGGGCTGGGAGACCCAGTACTTC
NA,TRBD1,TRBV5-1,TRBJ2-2,CASSGDRGQNGELFF,TGCGCCAGCAGCGGCGACAGGGGGCAGAACGGGGAGCTGTTTTTT
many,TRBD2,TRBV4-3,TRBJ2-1,CASSQGTSGSGEQFF,TGCGCCAGCAGCCAAGGGACTAGCGGGAGCGGAGAGCAGTTCTTC
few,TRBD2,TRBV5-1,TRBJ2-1,CASSPGLAGGPYNEQFF,TGCGCCAGCAGCCCGGGACTAGCGGGAGGGCCCTACAATGAGCAGTTCTTC
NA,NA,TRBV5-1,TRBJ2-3,CASRISGTSSTDTQYF,TGCGCCAGCAGAATTAGCGGAACCTCTAGCACAGATACGCAGTATTTT
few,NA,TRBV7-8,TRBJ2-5,CASSLAPGETQYF,TGTGCCAGCAGCTTAGCCCCGGGAGAGACCCAGTACTTC
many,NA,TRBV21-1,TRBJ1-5,CASSKAKGNNQPQHF,TGTGCCAGCAGCAAAGCAAAGGGGAACAATCAGCCCCAGCATTTT
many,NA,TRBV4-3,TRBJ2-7,CASSQETVLTYEQYF,TGCGCCAGCAGCCAAGAAACCGTCCTCACCTACGAGCAGTACTTC
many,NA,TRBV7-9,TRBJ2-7,CASSQTPSHDYEQYF,TGTGCCAGCAGCCAAACCCCTAGCCACGACTACGAGCAGTACTTC
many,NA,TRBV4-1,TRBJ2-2,CASSRLLPGELFF,TGCGCCAGCAGCCGGCTCCTACCCGGGGAGCTGTTTTTT
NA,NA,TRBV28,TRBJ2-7,CASSPRAGGRQYF,TGTGCCAGCAGTCCCCGGGCAGGGGGGAGGCAGTACTTC
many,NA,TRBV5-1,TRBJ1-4,CASSLGLVWTDNEKLFF,TGCGCCAGCAGCTTGGGTCTCGTATGGACGGATAATGAAAAACTGTTTTTT
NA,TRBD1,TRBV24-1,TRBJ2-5,CATSDQQGARETQYF,TGTGCCACCAGTGACCAACAGGGGGCTAGAGAGACCCAGTACTTC
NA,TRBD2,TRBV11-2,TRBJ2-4,CASSLWGTSGSSVGAKNIQYF,TGTGCCAGCAGCTTATGGGGGACTAGCGGGAGTAGTGTTGGGGCCAAAAACATTCAGTACTTC
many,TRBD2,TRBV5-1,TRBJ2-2,CASSAVLAGKNTGELFF,TGCGCCAGCAGCGCGGTCCTAGCGGGGAAGAACACCGGGGAGCTGTTTTTT
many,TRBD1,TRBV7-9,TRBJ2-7,CASSSEDRFYEQYF,TGTGCCAGCAGCTCAGAGGACAGGTTCTACGAGCAGTACTTC
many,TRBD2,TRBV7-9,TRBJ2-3,CASSSQTSADTQYF,TGTGCCAGCAGCTCGCAGACTAGCGCAGATACGCAGTATTTT
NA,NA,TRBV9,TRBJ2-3,CASSVGRQSSSTDTQYF,TGTGCCAGCAGCGTAGGCAGACAGTCCTCTAGCACAGATACGCAGTATTTT
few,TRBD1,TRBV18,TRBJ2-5,CASSGQYQETQYF,TGTGCCAGCTCGGGACAGTACCAAGAGACCCAGTACTTC
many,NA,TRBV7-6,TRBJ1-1,CASSFSWIMNTEAFF,TGTGCCAGCAGCTTCAGTTGGATCATGAACACTGAAGCTTTCTTT
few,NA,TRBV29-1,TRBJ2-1,CSVEFPGEQFF,TGCAGCGTTGAATTCCCGGGTGAGCAGTTCTTC
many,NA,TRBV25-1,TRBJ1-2,CASSQRQNLYGYTF,TGTGCCAGCAGCCAGCGGCAGAATCTCTATGGCTACACCTTC
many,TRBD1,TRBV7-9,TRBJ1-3,CASSLGQVEYGNTIYF,TGTGCCAGCAGCTTGGGACAGGTGGAATATGGAAACACCATATATTTT
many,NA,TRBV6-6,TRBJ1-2,CASTSDVGSGYTF,TGTGCCAGCACCTCCGATGTAGGGTCTGGCTACACCTTC